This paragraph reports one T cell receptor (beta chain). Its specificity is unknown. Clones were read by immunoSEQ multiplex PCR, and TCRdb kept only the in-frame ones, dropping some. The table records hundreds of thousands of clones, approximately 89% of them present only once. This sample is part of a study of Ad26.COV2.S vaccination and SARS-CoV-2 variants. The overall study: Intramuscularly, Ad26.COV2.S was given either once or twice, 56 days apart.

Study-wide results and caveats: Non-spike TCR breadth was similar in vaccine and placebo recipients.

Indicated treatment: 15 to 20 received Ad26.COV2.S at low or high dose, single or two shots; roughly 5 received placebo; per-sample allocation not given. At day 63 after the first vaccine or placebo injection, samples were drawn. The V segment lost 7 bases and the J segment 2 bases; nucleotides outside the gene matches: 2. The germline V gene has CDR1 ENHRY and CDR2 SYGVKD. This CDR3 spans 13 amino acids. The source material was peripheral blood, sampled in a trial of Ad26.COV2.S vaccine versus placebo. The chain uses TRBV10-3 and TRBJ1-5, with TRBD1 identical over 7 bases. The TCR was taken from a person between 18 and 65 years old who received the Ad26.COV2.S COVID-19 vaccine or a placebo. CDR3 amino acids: CAINTGGNQPQHF. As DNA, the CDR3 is TGTGCCATCAACACAGGGGGCAATCAGCCCCAGCATTTT.